These T cell receptor beta chains were read from a single sample in a study of blood T cells in healthy people across ages. One entry per CDR3 protein, called by TCRdb with MiXCR from the 5' RACE reads. Of 1.5 million to 2 million distinct CDR3 sequences listed, 34% are singletons. The sample was blood. The receptors stem from a woman in her 30s in good health. CDR3s include the opening cysteine and the closing phenylalanine or tryptophan. The D gene is left open where the match is weak. Rows may omit the clone size; those that give it use once, few, many or a size class.

clone_size: .
j_call: TRBJ1-5
v_call: TRBV5-6
d_call: .
cdr3_aa: CASSLWEISNQPQHF
cdr3_nt: TGTGCCAGCAGCCTGTGGGAGATTAGCAATCAGCCCCAGCATTTT

clone_size: few
j_call: TRBJ1-5
v_call: TRBV6-2/TRBV6-3
d_call: .
cdr3_aa: CASRYGENQPQHF
cdr3_nt: TGTGCCAGCAGGTACGGGGAGAATCAGCCCCAGCATTTT

clone_size: many
j_call: TRBJ2-1
v_call: TRBV4-1
d_call: .
cdr3_aa: CASSQDYGLPSSYNEQFF
cdr3_nt: TGCGCCAGCAGCCAAGATTACGGACTACCAAGCTCCTACAATGAGCAGTTCTTC

clone_size: few
j_call: TRBJ2-2
v_call: TRBV27
d_call: .
cdr3_aa: CASSLWITGELFF
cdr3_nt: TGTGCCAGCAGTTTATGGATTACCGGGGAGCTGTTTTTT

clone_size: few
j_call: TRBJ2-5
v_call: TRBV13
d_call: TRBD1
cdr3_aa: CASSAQGVEGETQYF
cdr3_nt: TGTGCCAGCAGTGCTCAGGGGGTCGAGGGAGAGACCCAGTACTTC

clone_size: .
j_call: TRBJ2-2
v_call: TRBV12-3/TRBV12-4
d_call: .
cdr3_aa: CASSRPTRSGELFF
cdr3_nt: TGTGCCAGCAGTCGGCCCACAAGGTCCGGGGAGCTGTTTTTT

clone_size: few
j_call: TRBJ2-3
v_call: TRBV7-3
d_call: TRBD1
cdr3_aa: CASSFRQGARDTQYF
cdr3_nt: TGTGCCAGCAGCTTCCGACAGGGGGCAAGAGATACGCAGTATTTT

clone_size: .
j_call: TRBJ1-2
v_call: TRBV15
d_call: .
cdr3_aa: CATSRQGNGYTF
cdr3_nt: TGTGCCACCAGCAGACAGGGGAATGGCTACACCTTC

clone_size: .
j_call: TRBJ2-5
v_call: TRBV7-9
d_call: .
cdr3_aa: CASSLARPFPTSQETQYF
cdr3_nt: TGTGCCAGCAGCTTAGCGAGGCCATTTCCTACCTCACAAGAGACCCAGTACTTC

clone_size: few
j_call: TRBJ2-5
v_call: TRBV4-1
d_call: .
cdr3_aa: CASSQRWAGETRYF
cdr3_nt: TGCGCCAGCAGCCAACGATGGGCGGGTGAGACCCGGTACTTC

clone_size: .
j_call: TRBJ2-5
v_call: TRBV28
d_call: .
cdr3_aa: CASSRPPQKQETQYF
cdr3_nt: TGTGCCAGCAGCCGCCCTCCACAGAAACAAGAGACCCAGTACTTC

clone_size: once
j_call: TRBJ2-1
v_call: TRBV4-1
d_call: .
cdr3_aa: CASSQVASHNEQFF
cdr3_nt: TGCGCCAGCAGCCAGGTAGCGTCCCACAATGAGCAGTTCTTC

clone_size: .
j_call: TRBJ2-7
v_call: TRBV6-2/TRBV6-3
d_call: TRBD2
cdr3_aa: CASSYPQTSGKRLLYEQYF
cdr3_nt: TGTGCCAGCAGTTACCCCCAGACTAGCGGGAAACGTCTCCTCTACGAGCAGTACTTC

clone_size: few
j_call: TRBJ2-7
v_call: TRBV11-2
d_call: .
cdr3_aa: CASSLTRVSEQYF
cdr3_nt: TGTGCCAGCAGCCTAACCAGGGTTAGCGAGCAGTACTTC

clone_size: .
j_call: TRBJ2-1
v_call: TRBV5-1
d_call: .
cdr3_aa: CASSFGYNGQFF
cdr3_nt: TGCGCCAGCAGCTTTGGATACAATGGGCAGTTCTTC

clone_size: .
j_call: TRBJ2-7
v_call: TRBV29-1
d_call: .
cdr3_aa: CPSARTYEQYF
cdr3_nt: TGCCCTAGTGCACGGACCTACGAGCAGTACTTC

clone_size: many
j_call: TRBJ2-7
v_call: TRBV13
d_call: TRBD1
cdr3_aa: CASSFRTGGSYEQYF
cdr3_nt: TGTGCCAGCAGCTTCAGGACAGGGGGTTCCTACGAGCAGTACTTC

clone_size: .
j_call: TRBJ2-5
v_call: TRBV5-6
d_call: TRBD2
cdr3_aa: CASSLGASGGNLETQYF
cdr3_nt: TGTGCCAGCAGCTTGGGGGCTAGCGGGGGGAACCTTGAGACCCAGTACTTC

clone_size: few
j_call: TRBJ2-3
v_call: TRBV20-1
d_call: .
cdr3_aa: CSASSTPTDTQYF
cdr3_nt: TGCAGTGCTTCTTCGACCCCCACAGATACGCAGTATTTT

clone_size: .
j_call: TRBJ2-5
v_call: TRBV5-6
d_call: TRBD1
cdr3_aa: CASSGYGQGRETQYF
cdr3_nt: TGTGCCAGCAGCGGATATGGACAGGGGAGGGAGACCCAGTACTTC

clone_size: few
j_call: TRBJ2-1
v_call: TRBV12-3/TRBV12-4
d_call: TRBD2
cdr3_aa: CASSSSGHNEQFF
cdr3_nt: TGTGCCAGCAGTTCTAGCGGGCACAATGAGCAGTTCTTC